The 24 T cell receptor beta chains reported below all come from one sample, sequenced in a study of blood T cell repertoires in COVID-19. Clones were read by immunoSEQ multiplex PCR, and TCRdb kept only the in-frame ones, dropping some. The data show about 160,000 clones, with around 84% seen just once and roughly 7% held by the top ten. Sequencing was done on a sample of peripheral blood. All receptors derive from a man aged 45-60 years with active or convalescent COVID-19.

This sequence joins TRBV29-1 and TRBJ2-2, with 7 nucleotides matching TRBD1. Germline loops: CDR1 SQVTM, CDR2 ANQGSEA. V shed 7 bases and J 10 bases; nucleotides not matched to a gene: 6. The CDR3 runs to 11 residues. The CDR3 DNA follows: TGCAGCGCTCACAGGGGAGAGGAGCTGTTTTTT. Translation: CSAHRGEELFF.

The chain recombines TRBV18 with TRBJ2-7; weak D call: TRBD2 (5 bases). V lost 0 bases, J lost 9 bases, and 21 bases lay in between. From germline, CDR1 is KGHSH and CDR2 LQKENI. The length of the CDR3 is 16 residues. Here the CDR3 DNA reads TGTGCCAGCTCACCACCGAGCGTCGGACCGGGGAGAGGGCAGTACTTC. Protein: CASSPPSVGPGRGQYF.

The chain uses TRBV5-1 and TRBJ2-1, with 8 bases identical to TRBD2. Trimming at V came to 6 bases and at J to 3 bases, leaving 8 bases not matched to a gene. Germline V CDR1 and CDR2: SGHRS, YFSETQ. CDR3 length equals 15 residues. In nucleotides, the CDR3 is TGCGCCAGCAACGAGGGACTAGGTTTCTACAATGAGCAGTTCTTC. This sequence encodes CASNEGLGFYNEQFF.

The genes are TRBV2 and TRBJ2-2, with 10 bases lining up with TRBD1. Germline loops: CDR1 SNHLY, CDR2 FYNNEI. The V gene end was trimmed by 7 bases and the J gene end by 5 bases; junction bases not matched to a gene: 7. CDR3 length equals 15 residues. CDR3 in DNA: TGTGCCAGCACCCAGACAGGGGGCTCGACCGGGGAGCTGTTTTTT. It specifies CASTQTGGSTGELFF. The full variable domain, in which reference TRBV2 and TRBJ2-2 provide the parts outside the CDR3, is EPEVTQTPSHQVTQMGQEVILRCVPISNHLYFYWYRQILGQKVEFLVSFYNNEISEKSEIFDDQFSVERPDGSNFTLKIRSTKLEDSAMYFCASTQTGGSTGELFFGEGSRLTVL.

V and J are TRBV7-2 and TRBJ2-4; D unresolved. Germline lookup yields CDR1 SGHTA and CDR2 FQGNSA. The CDR3 spans 15 residues. V was trimmed by 1 base and J by 0 bases, leaving 7 bases between them. The CDR3 region is CASSLVLGAKNIQYF. The CDR3 DNA sequence: TGTGCCAGCAGCTTAGTTCTAGGAGCCAAAAACATTCAGTACTTC.

V is TRBV18 and J is TRBJ2-1, with D perhaps matching TRBD2 (5 bases). The CDR3 sequence is 13 residues long. Germline V lookup: CDR1 KGHSH, CDR2 LQKENI. V was shortened by 6 bases and J by 12 bases, with 18 bases between the two germline ends. CDR3 sequence: CASSPDTSTGQFF. The CDR3 bases are TGTGCCAGCTCTCCCGATACTAGTACTGGGCAGTTCTTC.

V and J are TRBV7-2 and TRBJ2-3, with TRBD1 matching over 8 bases. The CDR3 is 16 residues long. The germline CDR1 and CDR2 sequences are SGHTA and FQGNSA. The junction had 10 bases not matched to a gene; V was cut back by 5 bases and J by 3 bases. The CDR3 loop is CASSARTGRGTDTQYF. The CDR3 DNA reads TGTGCCAGCAGCGCCCGGACAGGGCGAGGAACAGATACGCAGTATTTT.

A single count supports this clone. J is TRBJ1-1 and V is TRBV30, with D unclear. CDR3 length equals 14 residues. V lost 2 bases and J lost 4, with 14 bases in between. Germline V CDR1 and CDR2: GTSNPN, SVGIG (reference sequence). CDR3 nucleotide sequence: TGTGCCTGGAGTTTAGGATTCTCGGGCACTGAAGCTTTCTTT. This gives the protein CAWSLGFSGTEAFF.

This rearrangement joins TRBV9 to TRBJ1-1; 7 nucleotides agree with TRBD1. V dropped 0 bases and J dropped 1; count of bases not matched to a gene: 6. Germline V CDR1 and CDR2: SGDLS, YYNGEE. CDR3 size: 16 residues. In DNA, the CDR3 is TGTGCCAGCAGCGTAGATGTTGGGGACAGGAACACTGAAGCTTTCTTT. Translated, it gives CASSVDVGDRNTEAFF.

The V gene is TRBV5-6, the J gene TRBJ2-1; no clear D. The V and J ends lost 0 bases and 7 bases respectively, with 11 bases between them. The CDR3 loop spans 14 amino acids. The V gene's germline CDR1 is SGHDT and CDR2 YYEEEE. In DNA form, the CDR3 reads TGTGCCAGCAGCTTGGCCAATCGTGAGAATGAGCAGTTCTTC. Its protein is CASSLANRENEQFF. Full variable domain (outside the CDR3, taken from reference TRBV5-6 and TRBJ2-1): DAGVTQSPTHLIKTRGQQVTLRCSPKSGHDTVSWYQQALGQGPQFIFQYYEEEERQRGNFPDRFSGHQFPNYSSELNVNALLLGDSALYLCASSLANRENEQFFGPGTRLTVL.

J is TRBJ1-6 and V is TRBV4-3; 7 nucleotides agree with TRBD1. Germline V gene sequence: CDR1 LGHNA, CDR2 YSLEER. The J segment lost 7 bases and the V segment lost 1 base, leaving 7 bases of the junction unmatched. The CDR3 runs 16 residues. CDR3 sequence reads: CASSQASRTGNSPLHF. The CDR3 DNA sequence: TGCGCCAGCAGCCAAGCCTCGAGGACAGGAAATTCACCCCTCCACTTT.

V usage is TRBV5-4 and J usage is TRBJ1-2, with TRBD1 identical over 7 bases. Germline-derived CDR1 and CDR2 are SGHNT and YYREEE (reference sequence). V gave up 4 bases and J gave up 4 bases; unmatched junction bases: 4. The CDR3 has 13 amino acids. The CDR3 sequence: CASSPRTGYGYTF. CDR3 coding DNA: TGTGCCAGCAGCCCTCGGACAGGCTATGGCTACACCTTC.

This chain uses TRBV21-1 with TRBJ2-1; the table's D call TRBD2 went unverified against the DNA. TRBV21-1 is a pseudogene segment. CDR3 length: 15 residues. CDR3 bases: TGTGCCAGCAGCAACCCTCTAGCGGACTACAATGAGCAGTTCTTC. This codes for CASSNPLADYNEQFF.

This clone was observed a single time. The genes are TRBV4-3 and TRBJ1-2; 7 bases line up with TRBD1. J was trimmed by 4 bases and V by 0 bases; bases with no gene match: 14. This CDR3 has 18 amino acids. The V gene's germline CDR1 is LGHNA and CDR2 YSLEER. CDR3 DNA: TGCGCCAGCAGCCAAGATTGGAAAAACAGGGGAAGATTCTATGGCTACACCTTC. Translating it yields CASSQDWKNRGRFYGYTF.

The V and J genes are TRBV6-6 and TRBJ2-5; D remains unclear. V lost 1 base and J lost 1, with 4 bases in between. CDR1 is MNHNY and CDR2 is SVGAGI in the germline V gene (reference sequence). This CDR3 spans 13 amino acids. Written as DNA, the CDR3 is TGTGCCAGCAGTTACTGGCTCCAAGAGACCCAGTACTTC. Translation: CASSYWLQETQYF.

The chain has TRBV29-1 and TRBJ1-2; possible D gene TRBD1, 5 bases. CDR3 length: 11 amino acids. Germline V lookup: CDR1 SQVTM, CDR2 ANQGSEA. V lost 5 bases, J lost 6 bases, and 10 bases lay in between. CDR3 sequence: CSVYEGDGYTF. CDR3 sequence (DNA): TGCAGCGTTTACGAAGGGGATGGCTACACCTTC.

This chain uses TRBV6-5 with TRBJ1-4; a weak D match, TRBD1 (5 bases). The germline V gene has CDR1 MNHEY and CDR2 SVGAGI. Trimming cost V 2 bases and J 2 bases, with 12 bases left between them. This CDR3 has 16 residues. CDR3 DNA: TGTGCCAGCAGTTACCTCGGGGGTCTCACTAATGAAAAACTGTTTTTT. Protein: CASSYLGGLTNEKLFF.

There are many counts of this clone. CDR3 sequence (DNA): TGTGCCAGCAGTGTACAGGGGACGGTCGGGGAGCTGTTTTTT. As protein: CASSVQGTVGELFF. The rearrangement joins TRBV2 to TRBJ2-2, with 7 bases fitting TRBD1. The length of the CDR3 is 14 residues. Trimming removed 4 bases from V and 7 bases from J; junction bases left unmatched: 6. CDR1 is SNHLY, CDR2 FYNNEI, per germline.

The chain uses TRBV4-2 and TRBJ1-1; D is ambiguous. The V end was cut by 2 bases, the J end by 0 bases, with 10 bases between. Germline CDR1 and CDR2: LGHNA and YNFKEQ. This CDR3 comprises 15 residues. CDR3 sequence reads: CASSQPPVMNTEAFF. The CDR3 nucleotides are TGTGCCAGCAGCCAACCCCCGGTCATGAACACTGAAGCTTTCTTT.

The chain combines TRBV2 with TRBJ1-1; TRBD1 aligns across 11 bases. Germline V gene data show CDR1 as SNHLY and CDR2 as FYNNEI. V was clipped by 7 bases and J by 4 bases; unmatched bases: 2. This CDR3 has 13 residues. The CDR3 DNA follows: TGTGCCAGCAACGGACAGGGGGCCACTGAAGCTTTCTTT. Protein sequence: CASNGQGATEAFF.

The rearrangement joins TRBV5-1 to TRBJ2-3, with 12 positions matching TRBD1. This CDR3 contains 14 residues. In germline, CDR1 is SGHRS, CDR2 YFSETQ. The V and J ends lost 4 bases and 6 bases, in that order; junction bases with no gene match: 3. This CDR3 reads CASSTGTGGDTQYF. The DNA of the CDR3 is TGCGCCAGCAGCACAGGGACAGGGGGCGATACGCAGTATTTT. The whole variable domain, filled in from reference TRBV5-1 and TRBJ2-3, reads KAGVTQTPRYLIKTRGQQVTLSCSPISGHRSVSWYQQTPGQGLQFLFEYFSETQRNKGNFPGRFSGRQFSNSRSEMNVSTLELGDSALYLCASSTGTGGDTQYFGPGTRLTVL.

This sequence joins TRBV19 and TRBJ2-2; 8 bases fit TRBD2. V gave up 1 base and J gave up 2 bases; unmatched junction bases: 0. This CDR3 spans 15 amino acids. CDR1 and CDR2 (germline): LNHDA, SQIVND (reference sequence). The CDR3 here is CASSIVAGNTGELFF. The DNA for the CDR3 is TGTGCCAGTAGTATAGTAGCGGGAAACACCGGGGAGCTGTTTTTT.

The gene calls are TRBV7-2 and TRBJ1-1; D is perhaps TRBD1 (5 bases). The CDR3 is made up of 14 amino acids. Germline lookup yields CDR1 SGHTA and CDR2 FQGNSA. Trimming cost V 5 bases and J 1 base, with 11 bases left between them. For the CDR3, the DNA is TGTGCCAGCAGCCTACAGGTTACGAACACTGAAGCTTTCTTT. Protein product: CASSLQVTNTEAFF.

This rearrangement joins TRBV27 to TRBJ1-2, with D uncertain. This CDR3 spans 17 amino acids. Between the trimmed V and J ends, which lost 4 bases and 0 bases, there was a span of 18 bases. Germline CDR1 is MNHEY and CDR2 is SMNVEV (reference sequence). The chain's CDR3 is CASSSTLRGRANYGYTF. The CDR3 bases are TGTGCCAGCAGTTCCACCTTGAGAGGGCGAGCTAACTATGGCTACACCTTC.